This TCR beta chain derives from a study of radiotherapy plus CTLA-4 blockade in lung cancer. Findings and caveats of the study: After radiotherapy and ipilimumab, tumor-derived clones expanded in peripheral blood.

Germline loops: CDR1 SGDLS, CDR2 YYNGEE. The CDR3 loop spans 16 amino acids. V was trimmed by 0 bases and J by 3 bases, leaving 12 bases between them. Concerning this clone: As yet, its antigen is unknown.

Clones were sequenced by immunoSEQ multiplex PCR, and TCRdb holds only the in-frame ones, with some missing. Of around 40,000 clones in the sample, 85% to 90% were seen once. The rearrangement links TRBV9 to TRBJ2-2; possibly TRBD1 for D (7 bases). The sample in question was peripheral blood, obtained from a patient treated with radiotherapy plus ipilimumab. This sequence originates from a human donor with non-small cell lung cancer who had stable disease on radiotherapy plus ipilimumab. The CDR3 DNA follows: TGTGCCAGCAGCGTAGATGGAGGGGGCCACACCGGGGAGCTGTTTTTT. Amino acids: CASSVDGGGHTGELFF.